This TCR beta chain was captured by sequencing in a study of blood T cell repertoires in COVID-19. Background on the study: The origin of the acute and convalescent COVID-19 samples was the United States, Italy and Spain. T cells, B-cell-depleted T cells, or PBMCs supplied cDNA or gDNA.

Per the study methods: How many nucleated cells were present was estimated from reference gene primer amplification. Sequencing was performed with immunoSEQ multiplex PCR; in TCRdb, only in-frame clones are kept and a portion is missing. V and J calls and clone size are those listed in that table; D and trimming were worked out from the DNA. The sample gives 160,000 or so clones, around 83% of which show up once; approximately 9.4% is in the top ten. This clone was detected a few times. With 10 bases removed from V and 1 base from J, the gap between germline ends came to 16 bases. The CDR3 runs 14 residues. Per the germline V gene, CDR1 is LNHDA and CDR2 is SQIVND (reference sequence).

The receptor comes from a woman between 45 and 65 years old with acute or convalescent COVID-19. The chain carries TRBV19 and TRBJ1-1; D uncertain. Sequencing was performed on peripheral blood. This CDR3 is CATLNPLRNTEAFF. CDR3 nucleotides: TGTGCCACTCTCAATCCCCTGAGGAACACTGAAGCTTTCTTT.